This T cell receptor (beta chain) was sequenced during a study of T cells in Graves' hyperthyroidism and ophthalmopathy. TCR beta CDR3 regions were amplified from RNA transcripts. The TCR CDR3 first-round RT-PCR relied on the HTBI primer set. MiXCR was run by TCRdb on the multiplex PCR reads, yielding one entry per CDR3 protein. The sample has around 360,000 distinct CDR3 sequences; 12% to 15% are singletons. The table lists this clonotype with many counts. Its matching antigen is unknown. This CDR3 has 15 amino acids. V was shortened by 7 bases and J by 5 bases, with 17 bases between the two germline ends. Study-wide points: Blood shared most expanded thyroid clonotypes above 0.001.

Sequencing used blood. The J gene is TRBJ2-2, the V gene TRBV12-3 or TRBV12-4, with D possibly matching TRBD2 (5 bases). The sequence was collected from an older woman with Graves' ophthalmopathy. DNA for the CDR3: TGTGCCAGCACAACCCTGGCGGGTCGGACCGGGGAGCTGTTTTTT. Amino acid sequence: CASTTLAGRTGELFF.